The present T cell receptor (beta chain) was sequenced within a study of T cell responses to AZD1222 COVID-19 vaccine. Only in-frame clones appear in the TCRdb table, and some are missing; sequencing was by immunoSEQ multiplex PCR. The data contain about 120,000 clones, roughly 90% of them singletons. The source was peripheral blood, collected 28 days after the second AZD1222 dose. This clonotype was sampled from an adult who received the AZD1222 COVID-19 vaccine.

DNA of the CDR3: TGTGCCACCAGTGATCCATCACAGAAGAATGAGCAGTTCTTC. Translated: CATSDPSQKNEQFF. The chain is built from TRBV24-1 and TRBJ2-1; no definite D call. Trimming took 3 bases from V and 7 from J, leaving 12 bases between them. This CDR3 has 14 residues. Germline V gives CDR1 KGHDR, CDR2 SFDVKD.